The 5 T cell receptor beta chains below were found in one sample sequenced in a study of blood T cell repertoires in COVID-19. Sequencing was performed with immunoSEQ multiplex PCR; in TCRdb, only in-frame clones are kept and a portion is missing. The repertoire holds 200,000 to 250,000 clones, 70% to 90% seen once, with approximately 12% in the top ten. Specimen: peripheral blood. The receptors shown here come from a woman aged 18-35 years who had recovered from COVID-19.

The CDR3 loop reads CASSIGLAGASYEQYF. DNA of the CDR3: TGTGCCAGCAGCATAGGACTAGCGGGGGCCTCCTACGAGCAGTACTTC. The chain employs TRBV5-5 and TRBJ2-7, with 13 bases identical to TRBD2. Losses at the gene ends were 4 bases for V and 0 bases for J; bases not matched to a gene: 4. The CDR3 is 16 residues long. CDR1 and CDR2 (germline): SGHKS, YYEKEE (reference sequence).

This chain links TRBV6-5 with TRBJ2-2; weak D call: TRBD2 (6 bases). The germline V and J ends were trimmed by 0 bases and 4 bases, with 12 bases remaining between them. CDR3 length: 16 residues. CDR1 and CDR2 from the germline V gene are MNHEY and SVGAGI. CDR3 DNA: TGTGCCAGCAGTTACTCGCTCGGGGGAGGCACCGGGGAGCTGTTTTTT. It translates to CASSYSLGGGTGELFF.

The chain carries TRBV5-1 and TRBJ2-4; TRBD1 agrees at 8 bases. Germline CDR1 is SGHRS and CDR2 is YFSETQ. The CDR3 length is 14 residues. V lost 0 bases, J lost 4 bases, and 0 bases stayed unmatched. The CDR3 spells CASSLGQGKNIQYF. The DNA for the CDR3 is TGCGCCAGCAGCTTGGGACAGGGGAAAAACATTCAGTACTTC.

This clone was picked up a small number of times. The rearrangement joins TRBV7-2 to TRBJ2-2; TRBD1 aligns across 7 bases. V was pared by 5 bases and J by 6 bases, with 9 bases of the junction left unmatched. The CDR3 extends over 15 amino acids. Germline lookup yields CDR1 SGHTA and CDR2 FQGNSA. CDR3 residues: CASSPYRGGPGELFF. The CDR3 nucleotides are TGTGCCAGCAGCCCCTACAGGGGCGGCCCCGGGGAGCTGTTTTTT. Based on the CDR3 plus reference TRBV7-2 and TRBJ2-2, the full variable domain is GAGVSQSPSNKVTEKGKDVELRCDPISGHTALYWYRQSLGQGLEFLIYFQGNSAPDKSGLPSDRFSAERTGGSVSTLTIQRTQQEDSAVYLCASSPYRGGPGELFFGEGSRLTVL.

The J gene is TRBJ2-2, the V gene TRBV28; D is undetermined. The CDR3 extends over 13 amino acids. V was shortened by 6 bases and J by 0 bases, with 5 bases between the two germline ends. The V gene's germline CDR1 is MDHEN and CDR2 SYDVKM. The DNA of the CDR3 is TGTGCCAGCAGACAAACGAACACCGGGGAGCTGTTTTTT. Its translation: CASRQTNTGELFF.